One and the same sample provided the 31 T cell receptor beta chains below, sequenced in a study of T cells expressing NK-cell markers (dated by TCRdb to 2020 to 2021). Library preparation used 5' RACE. TCRdb names Illumina HiSeq 2000 as the instrument used. Through TCRdb reprocessing, the reads give one entry per CDR3 protein sequence; DNA is omitted. This sample's table lists 500,000 to 600,000 distinct CDR3 sequences. Approximately 3.6% of the sample is in the top ten clones. The sequenced sample consisted of blood T cells: a sorted CD56 or NKG2C T cell subset, CD4+ or CD8+ T cells, or bulk PBMC T cells (not recorded which). The receptors originated from a man younger than 30 in good health. Donor details come from another sample of the same person, matched by shared clones.

The chain couples TRBV12-3 or TRBV12-4 to TRBJ1-4. The CDR3 totals 14 residues. The CDR3 sequence is CASSGYRDGEKLFF.

The J gene is TRBJ2-3, the V gene TRBV20-1. CDR1 and CDR2 from the germline V gene are DFQATT and SNEGSKA (reference sequence). This CDR3 comprises 14 residues. CDR3 sequence reads: CSARVPSPTDTQYF.

This sequence joins TRBV7-2 and TRBJ2-5; TCRdb returns TRBD1, unconfirmable since there is no DNA. CDR1 SGHTA and CDR2 FQGNSA come from the germline V gene. This CDR3 region has 16 residues. Here the CDR3 reads CASSSIPGRQQETQYF.

The rearrangement uses TRBV9 and TRBJ2-1; TCRdb designates TRBD1, a call that cannot be tested without DNA. The V gene's germline CDR1 is SGDLS and CDR2 YYNGEE. CDR3 size: 14 residues. CDR3 sequence reads: CASSVSRVYNEQFF.

CDR3 loop: CSPLRAGARGEQYF. The V and J genes are TRBV20-1 and TRBJ2-7; TCRdb outputs TRBD2, but without DNA this stays unchecked. Germline-derived CDR1 and CDR2 are DFQATT and SNEGSKA (reference sequence). The CDR3 runs 14 residues.

This chain connects TRBV4-3 to TRBJ2-3; TCRdb's D call of TRBD2 is untestable without DNA. This CDR3 spans 17 amino acids. Per the germline V gene, CDR1 is LGHNA and CDR2 is YSLEER. The CDR3 region is CASSPGVSGPSTDTQYF.

The chain employs TRBV20-1 and TRBJ1-1; TCRdb names TRBD1, which stays unverified in the absence of DNA. The CDR3 loop spans 13 amino acids. The germline gives CDR1 DFQATT, CDR2 SNEGSKA (reference sequence). This chain's CDR3 is CSARTGARSEAFF.

The CDR3 here is CAVQRGGSNQPQHF. The chain carries TRBV6-5 and TRBJ1-5; there is no DNA to check the TCRdb D call of TRBD1. This CDR3 has 14 amino acids. Germline V lookup: CDR1 MNHEY, CDR2 SVGAGI.

The rearrangement joins TRBV29-1 to TRBJ2-7. Germline V CDR1 and CDR2: SQVTM, ANQGSEA. The CDR3 length is 12 residues. CDR3 residues: CSVATESYEQYF.

The J gene is TRBJ2-2, the V gene TRBV20-1; TCRdb designates TRBD1, a call that cannot be tested without DNA. This CDR3 spans 17 amino acids. Germline assignment: CDR1 DFQATT and CDR2 SNEGSKA (reference sequence). This CDR3 is CSASSIQDIANTGELFF.

This chain uses TRBV5-1 with TRBJ2-5; TCRdb outputs TRBD1, but without DNA this stays unchecked. CDR3 length equals 14 residues. The V gene's germline CDR1 is SGHRS and CDR2 YFSETQ. CDR3 amino acids: CASSLSSSGETQYF.

This chain joins TRBV28 and TRBJ2-7; TCRdb's D gene call, TRBD2, goes unchecked for lack of DNA. CDR1 MDHEN and CDR2 SYDVKM come from the germline V gene. The CDR3 has 15 residues. This CDR3 reads CASRVLAGGLSEQYF.

V usage is TRBV5-1 and J usage is TRBJ2-3; TCRdb calls TRBD2, which cannot be checked without DNA. Germline loops: CDR1 SGHRS, CDR2 YFSETQ. CDR3 length equals 13 residues. The CDR3 sequence: CASSMGERDTQYF.

The chain has TRBV5-1 and TRBJ2-7. The CDR3 runs to 15 residues. Looked up from germline, CDR1 is SGHRS and CDR2 is YFSETQ. The CDR3 loop reads CASSLASSGSYEQYF.

The chain recombines TRBV7-9 with TRBJ2-2. Per germline, CDR1 SEHNR and CDR2 FQNEAQ (reference sequence). The CDR3 covers 15 residues. The CDR3 loop reads CASSHPIQRTGELFF.

The chain combines TRBV20-1 with TRBJ2-3; TCRdb designates TRBD1, a call that cannot be tested without DNA. The V gene's germline CDR1 is DFQATT and CDR2 SNEGSKA (reference sequence). This CDR3 comprises 13 residues. The chain's CDR3 is CSAPGVNTDTQYF.

V and J are TRBV7-2 and TRBJ2-7; TCRdb's assignment of TRBD2 cannot be checked, as there is no DNA. The CDR3 runs 15 residues. The germline V gene has CDR1 SGHTA and CDR2 FQGNSA. This CDR3 reads CASSLRSGGGNEQYF.

J is TRBJ2-6 and V is TRBV7-9. This CDR3 is 16 amino acids long. CDR1 is SEHNR and CDR2 is FQNEAQ in the germline V gene (reference sequence). The CDR3 sequence is CASSSDIYSGANVLTF.

V is TRBV5-1 and J is TRBJ2-5; TCRdb lists TRBD2, though no DNA is available to test this call. The V gene's germline CDR1 is SGHRS and CDR2 YFSETQ. CDR3 length: 17 amino acids. The CDR3 loop reads CASSLGLAGEVGETQYF.

Here the CDR3 reads CASSYDRGLINTGELFF. The V and J genes are TRBV7-2 and TRBJ2-2; TCRdb names TRBD1, which stays unverified in the absence of DNA. Germline-derived CDR1 and CDR2 are SGHTA and FQGNSA. This CDR3 comprises 17 residues.

V gene TRBV27 combines with J gene TRBJ1-3. CDR3 length: 15 amino acids. Germline V lookup: CDR1 MNHEY, CDR2 SMNVEV (reference sequence). CDR3 sequence: CASSLAGFSGNTIYF.

This chain connects TRBV10-1 to TRBJ2-1; TCRdb's D gene call, TRBD2, goes unchecked for lack of DNA. The length of the CDR3 is 15 residues. CDR1 and CDR2 (germline): WNHNN, SYGVQD (reference sequence). CDR3 loop: CASSASGRSGDEQFF.

The chain's CDR3 is CASSFSVENTEAFF. V gene TRBV18 combines with J gene TRBJ1-1. There are 14 residues in the CDR3. CDR1 and CDR2 (germline): KGHSH, LQKENI.

The chain joins TRBV5-6 to TRBJ2-1; the TCRdb call, TRBD2, lacks DNA for checking. Germline CDR1 and CDR2: SGHDT and YYEEEE. The CDR3 is 16 amino acids. The CDR3 is CASSFRSSGSGNEQFF.

This chain uses TRBV10-3 with TRBJ2-7; absent DNA, TCRdb's TRBD1 call cannot be checked. The CDR3 runs to 15 residues. Germline values: CDR1 ENHRY, CDR2 SYGVKD. The CDR3 region is CAISAQDRASYEQYF.

V and J are TRBV19 and TRBJ1-5. This CDR3 contains 16 residues. Per the germline V gene, CDR1 is LNHDA and CDR2 is SQIVND (reference sequence). CDR3 region: CASSPSVGSKNQPQHF.

The rearrangement links TRBV12-3 or TRBV12-4 to TRBJ2-1; TCRdb lists TRBD2, though no DNA is available to test this call. CDR3 length: 15 amino acids. This chain's CDR3 is CASSTRLAGGNEQFF.

This sequence joins TRBV6-2 or TRBV6-3 and TRBJ2-3. This CDR3 spans 15 amino acids. Germline V gene sequence: CDR1 MNHEY, CDR2 SVGEGT. The CDR3 loop is CASSYSRGFPDTQYF.

This chain links TRBV11-3 with TRBJ2-1. The germline V gene has CDR1 SGHNT and CDR2 YENEEA. The CDR3 sequence is 17 residues long. CDR3: CASSLAHGRMSYNEQFF.

The chain couples TRBV20-1 to TRBJ1-3; the D call of TRBD1 rests on TCRdb alone, since no DNA is present to check it. CDR3 length: 17 residues. CDR1 and CDR2 from the germline V gene are DFQATT and SNEGSKA (reference sequence). CDR3 residues: CSARVVGTGGSGNTIYF.

CDR3 loop: CASSYDGIWRGSTDTQYF. The rearrangement links TRBV12-3 or TRBV12-4 to TRBJ2-3; no DNA is available, so the TRBD1 call from TCRdb remains unchecked. CDR3 size: 18 residues.